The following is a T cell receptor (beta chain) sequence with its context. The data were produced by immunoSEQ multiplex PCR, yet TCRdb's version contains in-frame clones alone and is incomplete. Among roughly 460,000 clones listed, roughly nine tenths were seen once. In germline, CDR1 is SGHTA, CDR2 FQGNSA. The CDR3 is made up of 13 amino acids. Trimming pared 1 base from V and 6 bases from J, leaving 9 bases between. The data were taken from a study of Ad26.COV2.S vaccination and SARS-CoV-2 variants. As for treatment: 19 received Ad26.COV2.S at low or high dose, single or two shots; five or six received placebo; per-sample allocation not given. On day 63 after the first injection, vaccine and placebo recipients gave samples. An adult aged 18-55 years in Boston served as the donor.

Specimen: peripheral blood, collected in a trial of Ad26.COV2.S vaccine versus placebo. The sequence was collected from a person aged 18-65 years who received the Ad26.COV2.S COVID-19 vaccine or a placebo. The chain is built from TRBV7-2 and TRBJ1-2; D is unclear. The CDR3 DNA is TGTGCCAGCAGCTTAGAACGGGAAGATGGCTACACCTTC. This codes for CASSLEREDGYTF. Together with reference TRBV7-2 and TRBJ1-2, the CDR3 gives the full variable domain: GAGVSQSPSNKVTEKGKDVELRCDPISGHTALYWYRQSLGQGLEFLIYFQGNSAPDKSGLPSDRFSAERTGGSVSTLTIQRTQQEDSAVYLCASSLEREDGYTFGSGTRLTVV.